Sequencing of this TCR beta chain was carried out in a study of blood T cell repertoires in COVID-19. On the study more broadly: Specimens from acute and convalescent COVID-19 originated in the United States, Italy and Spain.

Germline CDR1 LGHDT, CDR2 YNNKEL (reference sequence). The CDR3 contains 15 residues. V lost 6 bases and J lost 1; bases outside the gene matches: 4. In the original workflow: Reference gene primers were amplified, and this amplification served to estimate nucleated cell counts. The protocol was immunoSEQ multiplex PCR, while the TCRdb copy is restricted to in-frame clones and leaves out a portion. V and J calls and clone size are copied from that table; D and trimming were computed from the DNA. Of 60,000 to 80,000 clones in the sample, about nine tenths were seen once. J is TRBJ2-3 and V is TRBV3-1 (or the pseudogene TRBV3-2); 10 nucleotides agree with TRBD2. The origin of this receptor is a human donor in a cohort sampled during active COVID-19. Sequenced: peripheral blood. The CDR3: CASRPSGGGTDTQYF. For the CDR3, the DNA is TGTGCCAGCAGACCTAGCGGGGGAGGCACAGATACGCAGTATTTT.